This TCR beta chain was sequenced in a study of blood T cell repertoires in COVID-19. V was trimmed by 4 bases and J by 2 bases, leaving 20 bases between them. Germline lookup yields CDR1 LNHDA and CDR2 SQIVND (reference sequence). The CDR3 has 17 residues. Profiling relied on immunoSEQ multiplex PCR, and the TCRdb table lists in-frame clones only, not all of them. The sample has 300,000 or so clones; 80% to 90% are singletons. The sample taken for sequencing was PBMCs or T cells enriched from blood (not recorded which). The chain carries TRBV19 and TRBJ1-2; no firm D call. This TCR derives from a woman in her 40s with acute COVID-19. The CDR3 coding sequence is TGTGCCAGTAGTAAAGTTTTGGCAGGTGATCTAAACTATGGCTACACCTTC. Encoded protein: CASSKVLAGDLNYGYTF.